This T cell receptor (beta chain) was sequenced for a study of metastatic and nonmetastatic thyroid tumors (dated by TCRdb to about 2020). Looking at the study overall: Repertoires from peripheral blood and from tumor or nodule tissue samples of malignant and benign thyroid patients were compared.

Overall study outcomes, separate from this receptor: In both blood and tumor samples, TCR beta diversity was reported to be significantly higher in malignant tumors than in benign nodules.

The CDR3, from cysteine to phenylalanine, totals 19 residues. Only the CDR3 region is kept as DNA, spanning 57 bases read in frame from base 1. In the germline V gene, CDR1 corresponds to MDHEN and CDR2 to SYDVKM. V is trimmed back by 5 bases and J by 0 bases, and the junction contains 15 bases that no gene match accounts for. Library preparation used PCR. Sequencing used an Illumina HiSeq 4000. The TCR beta-chain CDR3 region of each patient was profiled by high-throughput sequencing. The authors processed their data as follows. Drawing on CDR3 differences between clinicopathological groups, the researchers built a classifier meant to tell apart patients with distant-metastatic papillary thyroid cancer. Repertoire diversity was assessed with the Shannon index, and tumor-blood repertoire similarity with the Morisita-Horn index. TCRdb passed the public sequencing reads through fastp at Q25 and MiXCR, retaining productive beta sequences. These V and J calls originate from TCRdb's pipeline instead of the authors' own analysis. In all, the sample holds tens of thousands of clones, and about 32% of those were seen once. The ten biggest clones cover approximately 30% of the sample.

This clone was detected ten times or more. Its antigen target is currently unknown. The input lacks base qualities; no much larger clone sits a single base away. None of the patients had been given any treatment before thyroid surgery. Using T-cell receptor beta sequencing, the study looked back at clinical samples from patients collected from 2012 to 2018. The material sequenced was blood. The sequence derives from a female donor with papillary thyroid cancer or a benign thyroid nodule (not recorded which). Some clones in this sample may be carry-over from other donors' samples. The chain was built from TRBV28 and TRBJ2-4, with 8 bases matching TRBD2. CDR3 sequence: CASSKTVRAGVGAKNIQYF. The nucleotides read TGTGCCAGCAGTAAAACTGTTCGAGCGGGAGTGGGAGCCAAAAACATTCAGTACTTC.